Listed here are 26 T cell receptor beta chains from one sample, sequenced in a study of identical twins. TCRdb passed the 5' RACE reads through MiXCR, listing each CDR3 protein once. The table lists around 530,000 distinct CDR3 sequences, roughly 15% of them singletons, with around 0.48% in the top ten. These same data were also listed under a study on yellow fever vaccine responses in identical twins.

Sample: CD4+ T cells sorted from blood. These TCRs come from a woman aged 18-30 years in good health.

This clonotype turned up a few times. The CDR3 loop reads CSARTGQGNYEQYF. The CDR3, as DNA: TGCAGTGCTAGAACGGGACAGGGGAACTACGAGCAGTACTTC. The chain joins TRBV20-1 to TRBJ2-7; TRBD1 matches at 10 bases. J lost 3 bases, V lost 2 bases, and 4 bases had no gene match. This CDR3 comprises 14 residues. Germline CDR1 reads DFQATT; CDR2 reads SNEGSKA (reference sequence).

This clonotype came up a few times. This chain links TRBV28 with TRBJ2-2; maybe TRBD2 (5 bases). The V gene lost 3 bases and the J gene lost 4 bases, with 15 bases spanning the gap. The CDR3 is 16 residues long. The germline V gene has CDR1 MDHEN and CDR2 SYDVKM. This chain's CDR3 is CASSLQQRVITGELFF. CDR3 in DNA: TGTGCCAGCAGTTTGCAGCAGAGGGTAATCACCGGGGAGCTGTTTTTT.

This clonotype was found a few times. The rearrangement uses TRBV6-1 and TRBJ2-7; no reliable D call. Between the trimmed V and J ends, which lost 0 bases and 4 bases, there was a span of 4 bases. CDR3 length: 12 residues. Germline-derived CDR1 and CDR2 are MNHNS and SASEGT. The CDR3 sequence: CASSEAWYEQYF. Here the CDR3 DNA reads TGTGCCAGCAGTGAAGCGTGGTACGAGCAGTACTTC.

The V gene is TRBV18, the J gene TRBJ1-2; D is unresolved. This CDR3 region has 13 residues. The V and J ends lost 2 bases and 6 bases respectively, with 10 bases between them. The germline gives CDR1 KGHSH, CDR2 LQKENI. In nucleotides, the CDR3 is TGTGCCAGCTCACCAAATGAAGGCAATGGCTACACCTTC. Translation gives CASSPNEGNGYTF.

The chain carries TRBV6-1 and TRBJ1-5; 9 nucleotides agree with TRBD1. The V gene's germline CDR1 is MNHNS and CDR2 SASEGT. CDR3 length: 17 amino acids. The J segment lost 4 bases and the V segment lost 6 bases, leaving 13 bases of the junction unmatched. The CDR3 DNA is TGTGCCAGCAGGGCTGGGACAGGGTGGGGGTTAAATCAGCCCCAGCATTTT. As protein: CASRAGTGWGLNQPQHF.

This chain links TRBV5-1 with TRBJ2-7, with a possible D match to TRBD1 (6 bases). Trimming pared 4 bases from V and 3 bases from J, leaving 23 bases between. The CDR3 has 17 amino acids. Germline V gives CDR1 SGHRS, CDR2 YFSETQ. DNA of the CDR3: TGCGCCAGCAGCCTGTCATCCTTGGTGGACAGATACTACGAGCAGTACTTC. This encodes CASSLSSLVDRYYEQYF.

This clonotype has more than one count but fewer than ten. The chain employs TRBV5-1 and TRBJ1-1; 10 bases match TRBD1. The CDR3 loop spans 14 amino acids. Germline CDR1 and CDR2: SGHRS and YFSETQ. V shed 4 bases and J 5 bases; nucleotides not matched to a gene: 5. The CDR3 nucleotides read TGCGCCAGCAGCACGGGACAGGGGTGGACTGAAGCTTTCTTT. Translated: CASSTGQGWTEAFF.

J is TRBJ2-1 and V is TRBV6-4; D unresolved. V was trimmed by 5 bases and J by 10 bases, leaving 15 bases between them. This CDR3 comprises 13 residues. Per the germline V gene, CDR1 is MRHNA and CDR2 is SNTAGT. The CDR3 region is CASSPQPGLEQFF. The CDR3 bases are TGTGCCAGCAGTCCCCAGCCTGGTCTGGAGCAGTTCTTC.

The V and J genes are TRBV4-1 and TRBJ2-5; 9 bases line up with TRBD1. The J segment lost 5 bases and the V segment lost 0 bases, leaving 4 bases of the junction unmatched. Germline loops: CDR1 MGHRA, CDR2 YSYEKL. This CDR3 contains 15 residues. The CDR3 bases are TGCGCCAGCAGCCAAGATGGACAGGGGCGGGAGACCCAGTACTTC. Translation: CASSQDGQGRETQYF.

This clonotype has only a few counts. CDR3 nucleotide sequence: TGTGCCACCAGCAAAACAGGGTATGATTCCGGGGAGCTGTTTTTT. Translating it yields CATSKTGYDSGELFF. V and J are TRBV15 and TRBJ2-2; maybe TRBD1 (6 bases). The V gene's germline CDR1 is LNHNV and CDR2 YYDKDF (reference sequence). The V gene lost 4 bases and the J gene lost 6 bases, with 15 bases spanning the gap. CDR3 length: 15 residues.

The sample holds a few counts of this clonotype. V is TRBV5-1 and J is TRBJ2-1, with 11 bases matching TRBD2. The V gene end was trimmed by 6 bases and the J gene end by 9 bases; junction bases not matched to a gene: 26. CDR3 length: 20 residues. Germline assignment: CDR1 SGHRS and CDR2 YFSETQ. In nucleotides, the CDR3 is TGCGCCAGCAAGCCTGGAATAGCGGGGGGGCCGGAAAGTCGTTTCGGTGAGCAGTTCTTC. Protein: CASKPGIAGGPESRFGEQFF. Drawing the rest from reference TRBV5-1 and TRBJ2-1, the complete variable domain is KAGVTQTPRYLIKTRGQQVTLSCSPISGHRSVSWYQQTPGQGLQFLFEYFSETQRNKGNFPGRFSGRQFSNSRSEMNVSTLELGDSALYLCASKPGIAGGPESRFGEQFFGPGTRLTVL.

This clonotype was seen a few times. This chain uses TRBV7-9 with TRBJ2-7; TRBD2 matches at 7 bases. This CDR3 is built from 16 residues. V trimming: 3 bases; J trimming: 2 bases; junction bases outside the gene matches: 10. Germline CDR1 reads SEHNR; CDR2 reads FQNEAQ (reference sequence). The CDR3 spells CASSLAGVYDAYEQYF. CDR3 bases: TGTGCCAGCAGCTTGGCGGGAGTTTATGACGCCTACGAGCAGTACTTC.

This clonotype has only a few counts. This chain joins TRBV20-1 and TRBJ2-2, with unresolved D. V lost 6 bases to trimming and J lost 4 bases, with 15 bases between them. Germline V gene lookup returns CDR1 DFQATT and CDR2 SNEGSKA (reference sequence). The CDR3 spans 14 residues. CDR3 protein: CSAQQVRGTGELFF. The DNA of the CDR3 is TGCAGTGCCCAGCAGGTCCGCGGCACCGGGGAGCTGTTTTTT.

In regard to this clonotype: At one of its ends the junction is not consistent with the germline gene, which may arise from a read error. V usage is TRBV20-1 and J usage is TRBJ2-1; 10 bases map to TRBD2. The CDR3 has 19 residues. Germline V CDR1 and CDR2: DFQATT, SNEGSKA (reference sequence). The CDR3 DNA reads as TGCTGTGCTAGAGATTGGGCTAGCGGGGGCGCCACGAACTACAATGAGCAGTTCTTC. Amino acids: CCARDWASGGATNYNEQFF.

V usage is TRBV12-3 or TRBV12-4 and J usage is TRBJ2-3; tentatively, D is TRBD1 (6 bases). The CDR3 extends over 15 amino acids. The ends were cut back, 7 bases at V and 4 bases at J, with 18 bases in the middle. CDR3 sequence: CASNPTGKGADTQYF. As DNA, the CDR3 is TGTGCCAGCAACCCTACAGGGAAGGGGGCAGATACGCAGTATTTT.

This clonotype was picked up a small number of times. The rearrangement uses TRBV27 and TRBJ2-7; D is perhaps TRBD1 (6 bases). Germline CDR1 and CDR2: MNHEY and SMNVEV (reference sequence). The CDR3 contains 17 residues. The V end lost 0 bases, the J end lost 2 bases, and 17 bases lay between the germline ends. The CDR3 DNA reads as TGTGCCAGCAGTTTATCGACCCCTAGGGGGACGGCCTACGAGCAGTACTTC. Encoded protein: CASSLSTPRGTAYEQYF.

The chain joins TRBV20-1 to TRBJ1-1; TRBD1 matches 8 bases. The germline V gene encodes CDR1 DFQATT and CDR2 SNEGSKA (reference sequence). J was trimmed by 5 bases and V by 6 bases; bases with no gene match: 8. The CDR3 loop spans 13 amino acids. DNA for the CDR3: TGCAGTGCGGTCAGGGGGCAGGAGACTGAAGCTTTCTTT. Translation: CSAVRGQETEAFF.

This chain connects TRBV5-6 to TRBJ2-3; 9 bases map to TRBD2. In germline, CDR1 is SGHDT, CDR2 YYEEEE. The CDR3 has 14 residues. Germline trimming cut 7 bases from V and 6 bases from J; bases unmatched to any gene: 9. CDR3 DNA sequence: TGTGCCAGCTTTAGGACTAGCGTGGTGGATACGCAGTATTTT. Translating gives CASFRTSVVDTQYF.

The V and J genes are TRBV6-1 and TRBJ1-5; D is unresolved. CDR3 length equals 11 residues. V was shortened by 5 bases and J by 5 bases, with 4 bases between the two germline ends. Germline V gives CDR1 MNHNS, CDR2 SASEGT. The CDR3 DNA follows: TGTGCCAGCAGTACCTATCAGCCCCAGCATTTT. Protein product: CASSTYQPQHF.

This clonotype appeared many times. The CDR3 DNA is TGCGCCAGCAGGAGACAGGGGGAGAGCTTCTATGGCTACACCTTC. This sequence encodes CASRRQGESFYGYTF. The chain carries TRBV5-1 and TRBJ1-2, with 9 bases lining up with TRBD1. The CDR3 loop spans 15 amino acids. Germline values: CDR1 SGHRS, CDR2 YFSETQ. Trimming cost V 5 bases and J 4 bases; bases outside gene matches: 9.

The chain couples TRBV4-1 to TRBJ2-1; 11 bases align to TRBD1. The germline CDR1 and CDR2 sequences are MGHRA and YSYEKL. The V gene end was trimmed by 4 bases and the J gene end by 8 bases; junction bases not matched to a gene: 7. This CDR3 has 15 residues. The CDR3 protein is CASSRGTGGTDEQFF. The CDR3, as DNA: TGCGCCAGCAGCCGCGGGACAGGGGGTACCGATGAGCAGTTCTTC.

There are a few counts of this clonotype. This chain connects TRBV5-1 to TRBJ2-2, with 10 bases lining up with TRBD2. With V trimmed by 1 base and J by 6 bases, 3 bases remained unmatched. The CDR3 spans 15 residues. The germline gives CDR1 SGHRS, CDR2 YFSETQ. CDR3 loop: CASSLMSGRAGELFF. CDR3 DNA sequence: TGCGCCAGCAGCTTGATGAGCGGGAGGGCCGGGGAGCTGTTTTTT. The full variable domain, with the rest looked up from reference TRBV5-1 and TRBJ2-2, is KAGVTQTPRYLIKTRGQQVTLSCSPISGHRSVSWYQQTPGQGLQFLFEYFSETQRNKGNFPGRFSGRQFSNSRSEMNVSTLELGDSALYLCASSLMSGRAGELFFGEGSRLTVL.

CDR3 DNA sequence: TGTGCCAGCAGTTACTCGTCCTCGCCCTACAATGAGCAGTTCTTC. This gives the protein CASSYSSSPYNEQFF. V is TRBV6-5 and J is TRBJ2-1; D remains unclear. The CDR3 is 15 residues long. Germline lookup yields CDR1 MNHEY and CDR2 SVGAGI. V lost 0 bases and J 2 bases, leaving 8 bases between the germline ends.

This CDR3 reads CASSYGTGFNYGYTF. The DNA for the CDR3 is TGTGCCAGCAGCTATGGGACAGGCTTCAACTATGGCTACACCTTC. V is TRBV5-5 and J is TRBJ1-2, with 8 bases matching TRBD1. Unmatched junction bases numbered 6, after V lost 3 bases and J lost 2 bases. Per the germline V gene, CDR1 is SGHKS and CDR2 is YYEKEE (reference sequence). This CDR3 comprises 15 residues.

The CDR3 loop reads CASSTRTENSPLHF. The CDR3 nucleotides are TGTGCCAGCAGTACCCGGACAGAGAATTCACCCCTCCACTTT. The V gene is TRBV2, the J gene TRBJ1-6; weak D call: TRBD1 (6 bases). Germline CDR1 is SNHLY and CDR2 is FYNNEI. Between the trimmed V and J ends, which lost 5 bases and 7 bases, there was a span of 12 bases. The CDR3 is 14 amino acids.

The CDR3 DNA is TGTGCCAGCAGTTTATGGACAGGGGTTGAGCAGTTCTTC. Its translation: CASSLWTGVEQFF. The chain has TRBV28 and TRBJ2-1; 8 bases agree with TRBD1. The germline V gene has CDR1 MDHEN and CDR2 SYDVKM. Trimming at V came to 0 bases and at J to 9 bases, leaving 1 base not matched to a gene. CDR3 length equals 13 residues.